A selection of T cell receptor beta chains follows, all from one sample in a study of early T cells in non-severe SARS-CoV-2 infection. TCRdb itself ran the 5' RACE reads through MiXCR, one entry per CDR3 protein. Among 61,000 or so distinct CDR3 sequences listed, around 13% were seen once. The sequencing here drew on whole blood, taken at baseline. Every receptor here comes from an adult who was a healthcare worker with PCR-confirmed SARS-CoV-2 infection or an uninfected control (not recorded which). The donor label of this sample is uncertain. Both conserved end residues are part of each CDR3. A D gene is named only where the DNA matches it firmly. Only part of the rows carry a size: once, few, many, or a class if the clone is expanded.

clone_size	v_call	j_call	d_call	cdr3_nt	cdr3_aa
many	TRBV9	TRBJ2-2	.	TGTGCCAGCAGCTTCCGACAGGGGAGGGGTATAGGGGAGCTGTTTTTT	CASSFRQGRGIGELFF
few	TRBV30	TRBJ2-2	TRBD1	TGTGCCTGGACCCTAGGCCCCTGGACAGGGACCGGGGAGCTGTTTTTT	CAWTLGPWTGTGELFF
many	TRBV19	TRBJ2-5	.	TGTGCCAGTAGTCCCGACGACGAGACCCAGTACTTC	CASSPDDETQYF
many	TRBV5-1	TRBJ2-5	.	TGCGCCAGCAGCTTGGCCGGCAGGATGCAAGAGACCCAGTACTTC	CASSLAGRMQETQYF
.	TRBV20-1	TRBJ1-1	TRBD1	TGCAGTGCTGGACAGGGGGCGAGCACTGAAGCTTTCTTT	CSAGQGASTEAFF
few	TRBV2	TRBJ2-5	.	TGTGCCAGCCGGAGGGCTCTCGGGCAGACCCAGTACTTC	CASRRALGQTQYF
many	TRBV29-1	TRBJ1-1	.	TGCAGCGTTGCCTTAGTCTTCGGGCAGACTGAAGCTTTCTTT	CSVALVFGQTEAFF
few	TRBV5-1	TRBJ1-1	.	TGCGCCAGCAGTCCGGGGAGTTCTGGCACTGAAGCTTTCTTT	CASSPGSSGTEAFF
many	TRBV6-6	TRBJ2-1	.	TGTGCCAGCAGCCCCCGGGCCGGGTACAATGAGCAGTTCTTC	CASSPRAGYNEQFF
few	TRBV11-2	TRBJ1-1	.	TGTGCCAGCAGCGCCCTAGGACACACTGAAGCTTTCTTT	CASSALGHTEAFF
few	TRBV29-1	TRBJ1-4	.	TGCAGCGTTGAAAGCCAGTGGGGTGAAAAACTGTTTTTT	CSVESQWGEKLFF
.	TRBV20-1	TRBJ1-2	TRBD1	TGCAGTGCTAGAGTTGGGGGGACAGTGAACTATGGCTACACCTTC	CSARVGGTVNYGYTF
few	TRBV3-1	TRBJ2-3	.	TGTGCCAGCACAAGTGCCGGCGATACGCAGTATTTT	CASTSAGDTQYF
few	TRBV18	TRBJ1-1	.	TGTGCCAGCTCAGTCGTTCGAGTAGGCCAGTCGAACACTGAAGCTTTCTTT	CASSVVRVGQSNTEAFF
many	TRBV15	TRBJ1-1	.	TGTGCCACCAGCAGAGGATTTGTCGCTGAAGCTTTCTTT	CATSRGFVAEAFF
few	TRBV20-1	TRBJ2-2	TRBD2	TGCAGTGCTAGATATGGGGGGGCCGGGGAGCTGTTTTTT	CSARYGGAGELFF
.	TRBV27	TRBJ1-2	.	TGTGCCAGCAGTTCGACGGGGGGTATACTTAGTGGCTACACCTTC	CASSSTGGILSGYTF
.	TRBV3-1	TRBJ1-3	.	TGTGCCAGCAGCCAAGGGAAATTCTCTGGAAACACCATATATTTT	CASSQGKFSGNTIYF